A selection of T cell receptor beta chains follows, all from one sample in a study of T cell changes during pregnancy in multiple sclerosis. Libraries were prepared by immunoSEQ multiplex PCR; TCRdb keeps only in-frame clonotypes and omits some of them. This sample has some 110,000 clones, with about 89% found just once. This sample comprised peripheral blood, obtained before pregnancy. The origin of the receptors is a female donor with multiple sclerosis, enrolled in a pregnancy study. The CDR3 runs from the conserved cysteine through the conserved F or W. Fields, in order: clone size, D gene, V gene, J gene, CDR3 DNA, CDR3 protein. D genes are given only for firm matches. Size is stated for part of the rows, as once, few or many counts, or as a class when the clone is expanded.

abundance: -
d_gene: -
v_gene: TRBV5-1
j_gene: TRBJ1-1
CDR3nt: TGCGCCAGCAGCTTGCAGGGGATGACTGAAGCTTTCTTT
CDR3aa: CASSLQGMTEAFF

abundance: -
d_gene: -
v_gene: TRBV7-2
j_gene: TRBJ2-7
CDR3nt: TGTGCCAGCAGCTTACAGGCAAGCTCCTACGAGCAGTACTTC
CDR3aa: CASSLQASSYEQYF

abundance: -
d_gene: -
v_gene: TRBV4-3
j_gene: TRBJ2-3
CDR3nt: TGCGCCAGCAGCGAGAACAGGGTGCAAGATACGCAGTATTTT
CDR3aa: CASSENRVQDTQYF

abundance: -
d_gene: -
v_gene: TRBV28
j_gene: TRBJ2-5
CDR3nt: TGTGCCAGCAAACAGGGAAACCAAGAGACCCAGTACTTC
CDR3aa: CASKQGNQETQYF

abundance: -
d_gene: TRBD2
v_gene: TRBV28
j_gene: TRBJ2-5
CDR3nt: TGTGCCAGCAGTTTAAGGTCTAGCGGAGAGACCCAGTACTTC
CDR3aa: CASSLRSSGETQYF

abundance: -
d_gene: -
v_gene: TRBV18
j_gene: TRBJ1-6
CDR3nt: TGTGCCAGCTCACAAAACGCGGGGAGCAATTCACCCCTCCACTTT
CDR3aa: CASSQNAGSNSPLHF

abundance: -
d_gene: -
v_gene: TRBV25-1
j_gene: TRBJ1-1
CDR3nt: TGTGCCAGCAGTACCGGGGGACTTGACACTGAAGCTTTCTTT
CDR3aa: CASSTGGLDTEAFF

abundance: few
d_gene: -
v_gene: TRBV5-1
j_gene: TRBJ2-4
CDR3nt: TGCGCCAGCAGCTTGAGAGCGAGCGGGTCGGGACGAAACGTCATTCAGTACTTC
CDR3aa: CASSLRASGSGRNVIQYF

abundance: -
d_gene: TRBD1
v_gene: TRBV19
j_gene: TRBJ1-5
CDR3nt: TGTGCCAGTACGATAGGGGCCGACAGGGGTCAGCCCCAGCATTTT
CDR3aa: CASTIGADRGQPQHF

abundance: -
d_gene: TRBD1
v_gene: TRBV19
j_gene: TRBJ1-1
CDR3nt: TGTGCCAGTAGGGGACAGGGAAAGACTGAAGCTTTCTTT
CDR3aa: CASRGQGKTEAFF

abundance: few
d_gene: -
v_gene: TRBV6-1
j_gene: TRBJ1-6
CDR3nt: TGTGCCAGCAGTGATTGGACATTGATTAATTCACCCCTCCACTTT
CDR3aa: CASSDWTLINSPLHF

abundance: -
d_gene: -
v_gene: TRBV9
j_gene: TRBJ2-1
CDR3nt: TGTGCCAGCAGCGCCGCTGATAGCTCCTACAATGAGCAGTTCTTC
CDR3aa: CASSAADSSYNEQFF

abundance: once
d_gene: -
v_gene: TRBV28
j_gene: TRBJ1-2
CDR3nt: TGTGCCAGCACGAACCTTAGATCCGGGTCCTTAGAAGGCTACACCTTC
CDR3aa: CASTNLRSGSLEGYTF

abundance: -
d_gene: TRBD2
v_gene: TRBV10-3
j_gene: TRBJ2-2
CDR3nt: TGTGCCATCACGGCGGGAGGCCAGAGTGCTTCGAACACCGGGGAGCTGTTTTTT
CDR3aa: CAITAGGQSASNTGELFF

abundance: -
d_gene: -
v_gene: TRBV19
j_gene: TRBJ1-6
CDR3nt: TGTGCCAGTACCTCTGACAGACGTAATTCACCCCTCCACTTT
CDR3aa: CASTSDRRNSPLHF

abundance: -
d_gene: -
v_gene: TRBV7-2
j_gene: TRBJ2-1
CDR3nt: TGTGCCAGCAGCCCCCGGGACTTAAGGCGTAATGAGCAGTTCTTC
CDR3aa: CASSPRDLRRNEQFF

abundance: -
d_gene: TRBD1
v_gene: TRBV5-4
j_gene: TRBJ1-1
CDR3nt: TGTGCCAGCAGCTTGAAGACAGGGTGGTCTCCTGAAGCTTTCTTT
CDR3aa: CASSLKTGWSPEAFF

abundance: once
d_gene: -
v_gene: TRBV7-3
j_gene: TRBJ2-5
CDR3nt: TGTGCCAGCAGCCCCGGTGAGACCCAGTACTTC
CDR3aa: CASSPGETQYF

abundance: -
d_gene: -
v_gene: TRBV9
j_gene: TRBJ1-2
CDR3nt: TGTGCCAGCAGCGTAGATGGCCCGGGGTATGGCTACACCTTC
CDR3aa: CASSVDGPGYGYTF

abundance: -
d_gene: -
v_gene: TRBV28
j_gene: TRBJ1-1
CDR3nt: TGTGCCAGCAGCCCCCCGGGAGGTATAGGGAACACTGAAGCTTTCTTT
CDR3aa: CASSPPGGIGNTEAFF

abundance: -
d_gene: TRBD2
v_gene: TRBV10-3
j_gene: TRBJ2-5
CDR3nt: TGTGCCATCAGTGTACCCGTAGCGGGAAAAGAGACCCAGTACTTC
CDR3aa: CAISVPVAGKETQYF

abundance: -
d_gene: TRBD1
v_gene: TRBV7-8
j_gene: TRBJ2-5
CDR3nt: TGTGCCAGCAGCTTATTCCGACCGGGACAGGGGGTCCAAGAGACCCAGTACTTC
CDR3aa: CASSLFRPGQGVQETQYF

abundance: -
d_gene: -
v_gene: TRBV19
j_gene: TRBJ1-5
CDR3nt: TGTGCCAGTAGCTCCGGGACACCTCAAAATCAGCCCCAGCATTTT
CDR3aa: CASSSGTPQNQPQHF

abundance: -
d_gene: -
v_gene: TRBV7-9
j_gene: TRBJ1-3
CDR3nt: TGTGCCAGCTCTTACGGCTCTGGAAACACCATATATTTT
CDR3aa: CASSYGSGNTIYF

abundance: -
d_gene: -
v_gene: TRBV6-6
j_gene: TRBJ1-1
CDR3nt: TGTGCCAGCAGTTACTCCCAGGGCGCGGCTTTCTTT
CDR3aa: CASSYSQGAAFF

abundance: -
d_gene: TRBD1
v_gene: TRBV11-2
j_gene: TRBJ2-7
CDR3nt: TGTGCCAGCAGCTGGGACAGGGGCTACTACGAGCAGTACTTC
CDR3aa: CASSWDRGYYEQYF

abundance: -
d_gene: TRBD1
v_gene: TRBV19
j_gene: TRBJ1-4
CDR3nt: TGTGCCAGTAGTCAACGGACAGGGCGTAATGAAAAACTGTTTTTT
CDR3aa: CASSQRTGRNEKLFF

abundance: once
d_gene: -
v_gene: TRBV4-3
j_gene: TRBJ1-2
CDR3nt: TGCGCCAGCAGCCAAGGGGGGGGATCTTATAACTATGGCTACACCTTC
CDR3aa: CASSQGGGSYNYGYTF

abundance: -
d_gene: -
v_gene: TRBV12-5
j_gene: TRBJ2-2
CDR3nt: TGTGCTTCCTCGCCAGGGGCTTATACCGGGGAGCTGTTTTTT
CDR3aa: CASSPGAYTGELFF

abundance: -
d_gene: TRBD2
v_gene: TRBV6-5
j_gene: TRBJ2-7
CDR3nt: TGTGCCAGCAGTTACGCGGGGGTCGGTTATTACGAGCAGTACTTC
CDR3aa: CASSYAGVGYYEQYF

abundance: -
d_gene: TRBD1
v_gene: TRBV4-2
j_gene: TRBJ2-1
CDR3nt: TGTGCCAGCAGCCAAGTGTCGGTACAGGGGGCCTTCATCAATGAGCAGTTCTTC
CDR3aa: CASSQVSVQGAFINEQFF

abundance: -
d_gene: -
v_gene: TRBV30
j_gene: TRBJ1-2
CDR3nt: TGTGCCTGGAGTGTAGTGGGCCCCTATGGCTACACCTTC
CDR3aa: CAWSVVGPYGYTF

abundance: -
d_gene: -
v_gene: TRBV27
j_gene: TRBJ1-2
CDR3nt: TGTGCCAGCAGTTTCGCAGGTGGCGTGGGTGGCTACACCTTC
CDR3aa: CASSFAGGVGGYTF

abundance: -
d_gene: -
v_gene: TRBV7-2
j_gene: TRBJ1-5
CDR3nt: TGTGCCAGCAGCTTAGGGTTTGCAGGTAATCAGCCCCAGCATTTT
CDR3aa: CASSLGFAGNQPQHF

abundance: once
d_gene: TRBD1
v_gene: TRBV27
j_gene: TRBJ1-5
CDR3nt: TGTGCCAGCAGTTTTGACAGGGCAACTCAGCCCCAGCATTTT
CDR3aa: CASSFDRATQPQHF

abundance: -
d_gene: TRBD1
v_gene: TRBV6-4
j_gene: TRBJ2-1
CDR3nt: TGTGCCAGCAGTGACCGTCCCGGGACAGGGAACGATGAGCAGTTCTTC
CDR3aa: CASSDRPGTGNDEQFF

abundance: once
d_gene: TRBD2
v_gene: TRBV19
j_gene: TRBJ2-2
CDR3nt: TGTGCCAGTACCGGGAGGCTAGGTGGCGGGGAGCTGTTTTTT
CDR3aa: CASTGRLGGGELFF

abundance: -
d_gene: TRBD2
v_gene: TRBV7-2
j_gene: TRBJ2-7
CDR3nt: TGTGCCAGCAGCTTAGTAACACTGGACCCTAGCGGGAGAGCGTACGAGCAGTACTTC
CDR3aa: CASSLVTLDPSGRAYEQYF

abundance: -
d_gene: -
v_gene: TRBV10-3
j_gene: TRBJ2-3
CDR3nt: TGTGCCATCAGTGACGGGTCCCCGGGGGATACGCAGTATTTT
CDR3aa: CAISDGSPGDTQYF

abundance: -
d_gene: TRBD2
v_gene: TRBV6-1
j_gene: TRBJ2-5
CDR3nt: TGTGCCAGCAGTGTAAAGACTAGCGGGGGGGAGACCCAGTACTTC
CDR3aa: CASSVKTSGGETQYF

abundance: -
d_gene: TRBD2
v_gene: TRBV11-3
j_gene: TRBJ2-3
CDR3nt: TGTGCCAGCAGCTTAGGAAGGTTCAGTTTAGCGGGGGCGGGAGATACGCAGTATTTT
CDR3aa: CASSLGRFSLAGAGDTQYF

abundance: -
d_gene: TRBD2
v_gene: TRBV7-6
j_gene: TRBJ2-3
CDR3nt: TGTGCCAGCAGCTTGGGACTAGCGGGAGGGGCTAGCACAGATACGCAGTATTTT
CDR3aa: CASSLGLAGGASTDTQYF

abundance: -
d_gene: -
v_gene: TRBV7-9
j_gene: TRBJ2-2
CDR3nt: TGTGCCAGCAGCTGGTCGGGGATGAACACCGGGGAGCTGTTTTTT
CDR3aa: CASSWSGMNTGELFF

abundance: -
d_gene: TRBD2
v_gene: TRBV4-1
j_gene: TRBJ2-2
CDR3nt: TGCGCCAGCCGCCTTAGTCGGGAAGCGGGACTGACCGGGGAGCTGTTTTTT
CDR3aa: CASRLSREAGLTGELFF

abundance: -
d_gene: TRBD2
v_gene: TRBV29-1
j_gene: TRBJ2-1
CDR3nt: TGCAGCGTTGAAGGGGGGGGACTAGCGTTGAATGAGCAGTTCTTC
CDR3aa: CSVEGGGLALNEQFF

abundance: -
d_gene: -
v_gene: TRBV28
j_gene: TRBJ2-7
CDR3nt: TGTGCCAGCAGGGCCGGGAGCTCCTACGAGCAGTACTTC
CDR3aa: CASRAGSSYEQYF

abundance: -
d_gene: -
v_gene: TRBV23-1
j_gene: TRBJ2-7
CDR3nt: TGCGCCAGCAGTCAATCGCCAGGAGCGGTTCTCTCCTACGAGCAGTACTTC
CDR3aa: CASSQSPGAVLSYEQYF

abundance: -
d_gene: -
v_gene: TRBV10-3
j_gene: TRBJ1-1
CDR3nt: TGTGCCATCAGTGAGGACATCGTTGGCTCCGCTGAAGCTTTCTTT
CDR3aa: CAISEDIVGSAEAFF

abundance: -
d_gene: TRBD2
v_gene: TRBV4-3
j_gene: TRBJ2-2
CDR3nt: TGCGCCAGCAGCCAACCTACTCCCGGGACTATCACCGGGGAGCTGTTTTTT
CDR3aa: CASSQPTPGTITGELFF

abundance: -
d_gene: -
v_gene: TRBV6-5
j_gene: TRBJ2-1
CDR3nt: TGTGCCAGCAGTAGAGCCTACAATGAGCAGTTCTTC
CDR3aa: CASSRAYNEQFF

abundance: -
d_gene: TRBD1
v_gene: TRBV5-4
j_gene: TRBJ2-7
CDR3nt: TGTGCCAGCAAACCGGGACAGGGGGCCTACGAGCAGTACTTC
CDR3aa: CASKPGQGAYEQYF

abundance: -
d_gene: TRBD2
v_gene: TRBV13
j_gene: TRBJ2-3
CDR3nt: TGTGCCAGCAGCTACACTAGCGGAAGCACAGATACGCAGTATTTT
CDR3aa: CASSYTSGSTDTQYF